A single sample gave rise to the 26 T cell receptor beta chains below, sequenced in a study of cytomegalovirus exposure and HLA in healthy donors. Generated by immunoSEQ multiplex PCR, the TCRdb table keeps only in-frame clones and is missing some. The sample holds approximately 65,000 clones, around 93% seen once. Sequenced sample: PBMCs. Source of these receptors: a man younger than 30 in good health and CMV-seropositive.

J is TRBJ2-5 and V is TRBV11-2, with D hard to call. Per germline, CDR1 SGHAT and CDR2 FQNNGV. V was clipped by 3 bases and J by 2 bases, with 7 bases between them. This CDR3 spans 13 amino acids. CDR3 bases: TGTGCCAGCAGCTTTCCCGGGCAAGAGACCCAGTACTTC. This translates into CASSFPGQETQYF.

V and J are TRBV6-1 and TRBJ1-2, with 7 bases matching TRBD1. The CDR3 is made up of 13 amino acids. Germline lookup yields CDR1 MNHNS and CDR2 SASEGT. V dropped 6 bases and J dropped 6; count of bases not matched to a gene: 7. The CDR3 protein is CASRETGTDGYTF. The DNA of the CDR3 is TGTGCCAGCAGGGAGACAGGGACGGATGGCTACACCTTC.

This rearrangement joins TRBV9 to TRBJ2-1, with 12 bases matching TRBD2. The junction had 5 bases not matched to a gene; V was cut back by 3 bases and J by 7 bases. Germline CDR1 reads SGDLS; CDR2 reads YYNGEE. There are 15 residues in the CDR3. The CDR3: CASSGGLAGGNEQFF. In nucleotides, the CDR3 is TGTGCCAGCAGCGGGGGACTAGCGGGTGGAAATGAGCAGTTCTTC. Full variable domain (missing parts from reference TRBV9 and TRBJ2-1): DSGVTQTPKHLITATGQRVTLRCSPRSGDLSVYWYQQSLDQGLQFLIQYYNGEERAKGNILERFSAQQFPDLHSELNLSSLELGDSALYFCASSGGLAGGNEQFFGPGTRLTVL.

This clone was picked up one time. The chain is built from TRBV18 and TRBJ2-7, with 8 bases lining up with TRBD1. The CDR3 loop spans 15 amino acids. Germline CDR1 and CDR2: KGHSH and LQKENI. The junction had 6 bases not matched to a gene; V was cut back by 3 bases and J by 2 bases. CDR3 sequence (DNA): TGTGCCAGCTCACCTGGACAGGGAGGCGCCTACGAGCAGTACTTC. Translating it yields CASSPGQGGAYEQYF.

The chain has TRBV7-8 and TRBJ2-5; TRBD2 matches at 11 bases. The CDR3 contains 16 residues. Unmatched junction bases numbered 7, after V lost 5 bases and J lost 2 bases. Germline V lookup: CDR1 SGHVS, CDR2 FQNEAQ. CDR3 region: CASSQRTSGSQETQYF. Written as DNA, the CDR3 is TGTGCCAGCAGCCAGAGGACTAGCGGGTCACAAGAGACCCAGTACTTC. The full variable domain, rest sourced from reference TRBV7-8 and TRBJ2-5, is GAGVSQSPRYKVAKRGQDVALRCDPISGHVSLFWYQQALGQGPEFLTYFQNEAQLDKSGLPSDRFFAERPEGSVSTLKIQRTQQEDSAVYLCASSQRTSGSQETQYFGPGTRLLVL.

This clone was seen only once. V usage is TRBV11-1 and J usage is TRBJ1-1, with 10 positions matching TRBD1. Germline trimming cut 5 bases from V and 11 bases from J; bases unmatched to any gene: 5. This CDR3 contains 12 residues. Looked up from germline, CDR1 is SGHAT and CDR2 is FQDESV (reference sequence). The CDR3 loop is CASSLDRGRAFF. Here the CDR3 DNA reads TGTGCCAGCAGCCTCGACAGGGGGCGGGCTTTCTTT.

V gene TRBV27 combines with J gene TRBJ2-7; 10 bases align to TRBD1. V was clipped by 6 bases and J by 0 bases; unmatched bases: 17. This CDR3 has 19 amino acids. Looked up from germline, CDR1 is MNHEY and CDR2 is SMNVEV (reference sequence). The CDR3 DNA reads as TGTGCCAGCAGGAACTCCGGGACAGGGGCAATGAGGGGCTCCTACGAGCAGTACTTC. It is translated as CASRNSGTGAMRGSYEQYF.

The J gene is TRBJ2-7, the V gene TRBV18; D may be TRBD2 (6 bases). Germline V lookup: CDR1 KGHSH, CDR2 LQKENI. The CDR3 is 16 residues long. With 6 bases removed from V and 0 bases from J, the gap between germline ends came to 18 bases. CDR3 protein: CASSPLAGSGSYEQYF. CDR3 nucleotides: TGTGCCAGCTCCCCCCTCGCGGGGTCCGGCTCCTACGAGCAGTACTTC.

The CDR3 reads CASSRIRGGSYEQYF. DNA for the CDR3: TGTGCCAGCAGTCGAATACGGGGAGGCTCCTACGAGCAGTACTTC. The chain uses TRBV7-9 and TRBJ2-7, with D tentatively TRBD2 (6 bases). The length of the CDR3 is 15 residues. Trimming pared 6 bases from V and 0 bases from J, leaving 15 bases between. Germline V gives CDR1 SEHNR, CDR2 FQNEAQ (reference sequence).

V gene TRBV10-1 combines with J gene TRBJ2-5; TRBD2 agrees at 10 bases. The CDR3 contains 15 residues. CDR1 and CDR2 (germline): WNHNN, SYGVQD (reference sequence). The V segment lost 2 bases and the J segment 2 bases; nucleotides outside the gene matches: 2. The CDR3 nucleotides read TGCGCCAGCAGTGAGGGTAGCGGGAGGCAAGAGACCCAGTACTTC. The encoded protein is CASSEGSGRQETQYF.

This chain joins TRBV11-3 and TRBJ2-1, with D tentatively TRBD2 (6 bases). This CDR3 is 14 amino acids long. Between the trimmed V and J ends, which lost 5 bases and 3 bases, there was a span of 11 bases. Germline assignment: CDR1 SGHNT and CDR2 YENEEA. The chain's CDR3 is CASSPDGGYNEQFF. CDR3 in DNA: TGTGCCAGCAGCCCTGACGGGGGCTACAATGAGCAGTTCTTC. The full variable domain, rest sourced from reference TRBV11-3 and TRBJ2-1, is EAGVVQSPRYKIIEKKQPVAFWCNPISGHNTLYWYLQNLGQGPELLIRYENEEAVDDSQLPKDRFSAERLKGVDSTLKIQPAELGDSAVYLCASSPDGGYNEQFFGPGTRLTVL.

J is TRBJ2-1 and V is TRBV6-5, with 7 bases that match TRBD2. V dropped 2 bases and J dropped 6; count of bases not matched to a gene: 10. There are 16 residues in the CDR3. Per the germline V gene, CDR1 is MNHEY and CDR2 is SVGAGI. In DNA form, the CDR3 reads TGTGCCAGCAGTTACGAGGCGGGAGCGGGTTTCAATGAGCAGTTCTTC. Translation gives CASSYEAGAGFNEQFF.

This chain joins TRBV12-2 and TRBJ2-1; whether TRBD2, the table's D call, matches the DNA was not checked. TRBV12-2 is a known pseudogene. There are 21 residues in the CDR3. In DNA, the CDR3 is TGTGCAAGTCGCTTGTCCCCCACTAGCGTCCTTTACAATCGCCTTTACAATGAGCAGTTCTTC. It is translated as CASRLSPTSVLYNRLYNEQFF.

This clone was recorded a few times. The V and J genes are TRBV19 and TRBJ2-3; 9 bases fit TRBD1. Germline V gene lookup returns CDR1 LNHDA and CDR2 SQIVND (reference sequence). The V segment lost 5 bases and the J segment 6 bases; nucleotides outside the gene matches: 18. CDR3 length: 18 residues. The CDR3 nucleotides read TGTGCCAGTAGTTCCCCTAATACACCGGGACAGGGCTCCGATACGCAGTATTTT. This gives the protein CASSSPNTPGQGSDTQYF.

Details on this clone: In the same sample, other DNA sequences code for this CDR3. This chain joins TRBV11-2 and TRBJ1-1; TRBD1 is a possible D gene (5 bases). This CDR3 spans 13 amino acids. Per the germline V gene, CDR1 is SGHAT and CDR2 is FQNNGV. V lost 2 bases and J 2 bases, leaving 6 bases between the germline ends. The CDR3 nucleotides read TGTGCCAGCAGCTTACAGGGTAACACTGAAGCTTTCTTT. The encoded protein is CASSLQGNTEAFF.

The rearrangement joins TRBV5-1 to TRBJ1-4; 7 bases line up with TRBD1. Germline V gives CDR1 SGHRS, CDR2 YFSETQ. V gave up 3 bases and J gave up 3 bases; unmatched junction bases: 5. This CDR3 comprises 15 residues. The CDR3 DNA follows: TGCGCCAGCAGCTCCCAGGGGGACCCTAATGAAAAACTGTTTTTT. Translating it yields CASSSQGDPNEKLFF.

This clone was seen once. The chain is built from TRBV7-6 and TRBJ2-1; 8 bases are a match to TRBD1. After removal of 2 bases from V and 2 bases from J, the junction contained 17 bases not matched to a gene. This CDR3 spans 20 amino acids. The germline gives CDR1 SGHVS, CDR2 FNYEAQ. CDR3 in DNA: TGTGCCAGCAGCTTAAGACAGGGGAGGCTATTGGGAGAACCCTACAATGAGCAGTTCTTC. Amino acids: CASSLRQGRLLGEPYNEQFF.

This chain links TRBV13 with TRBJ2-1; 14 bases are a match to TRBD2. With 4 bases clipped from V and 9 bases from J, the junction kept 11 bases outside the gene matches. The CDR3 extends over 17 amino acids. Germline V gene sequence: CDR1 PRHDT, CDR2 FYEKMQ (reference sequence). The CDR3 here is CASSSGTSGRGLSEQFF. Here the CDR3 DNA reads TGTGCCAGCAGCTCTGGGACTAGCGGGAGAGGGCTGAGTGAGCAGTTCTTC.

The gene calls are TRBV5-5 and TRBJ1-5, with 8 bases aligning to TRBD1. V shed 4 bases, J shed 8 bases, and the junction held 14 bases outside the gene matches. Germline V gene sequence: CDR1 SGHKS, CDR2 YYEKEE (reference sequence). The CDR3 contains 16 residues. CDR3 residues: CASSPGQGRIGEPQHF. CDR3 nucleotides: TGTGCCAGCAGCCCTGGACAGGGAAGGATCGGCGAGCCCCAGCATTTT.

The CDR3 loop reads CSVGTGAARGNQPQHF. DNA of the CDR3: TGCAGCGTAGGGACAGGGGCCGCGAGGGGCAATCAGCCCCAGCATTTT. The rearrangement uses TRBV29-1 and TRBJ1-5; TRBD1 aligns across 10 bases. Germline V lookup: CDR1 SQVTM, CDR2 ANQGSEA. V dropped 6 bases and J dropped 2; count of bases not matched to a gene: 10. The CDR3 spans 16 residues.

The rearrangement joins TRBV7-9 to TRBJ1-1; D remains ambiguous. This CDR3 spans 14 amino acids. The ends were cut back, 1 base at V and 1 base at J, with 7 bases in the middle. Looked up from germline, CDR1 is SEHNR and CDR2 is FQNEAQ (reference sequence). The CDR3 is CASSLGSENTEAFF. The DNA of the CDR3 is TGTGCCAGCAGCTTAGGGTCAGAGAACACTGAAGCTTTCTTT.

V usage is TRBV27 and J usage is TRBJ1-2; D may be TRBD1 (6 bases). The CDR3 contains 14 residues. CDR1 and CDR2 (germline): MNHEY, SMNVEV (reference sequence). Deletions cut 4 bases from V and 7 bases from J, with 16 bases between. CDR3 loop: CASSSLSGAGGYTF. The CDR3 DNA sequence: TGTGCCAGCAGTTCCCTCTCAGGGGCCGGTGGCTACACCTTC.

This chain links TRBV4-2 with TRBJ2-7; 7 bases map to TRBD1. J was trimmed by 0 bases and V by 0 bases; bases with no gene match: 5. The CDR3 extends over 16 amino acids. Germline CDR1 and CDR2: LGHNA and YNFKEQ. This CDR3 is CASSQDRGQPSYEQYF. In DNA form, the CDR3 reads TGTGCCAGCAGCCAAGATAGGGGACAGCCCTCCTACGAGCAGTACTTC.

This clone showed up just once. The V gene is TRBV11-1, the J gene TRBJ2-5; TRBD1 matches at 8 bases. Germline V lookup: CDR1 SGHAT, CDR2 FQDESV (reference sequence). The CDR3 totals 16 residues. V trimming: 1 base; J trimming: 5 bases; junction bases outside the gene matches: 9. This chain's CDR3 is CASSLGETGDLETQYF. The DNA of the CDR3 is TGTGCCAGCAGCTTAGGCGAGACAGGGGATTTGGAGACCCAGTACTTC.

J is TRBJ1-3 and V is TRBV4-2; D is unclear. In germline, CDR1 is LGHNA, CDR2 YNFKEQ. The V and J ends lost 0 bases and 0 bases respectively, with 6 bases between them. This CDR3 is 15 amino acids long. Here the CDR3 DNA reads TGTGCCAGCAGCCAAGATGCAGGCTCTGGAAACACCATATATTTT. Translating it yields CASSQDAGSGNTIYF.

The chain has TRBV7-2 and TRBJ2-7, with 8 positions matching TRBD2. This CDR3 is 17 amino acids long. Germline CDR1 reads SGHTA; CDR2 reads FQGNSA. Germline trimming cut 4 bases from V and 2 bases from J; bases unmatched to any gene: 13. The CDR3 DNA sequence: TGTGCCAGCAGCTCAATCGGGGGGGGACACTATCCCTACGAGCAGTACTTC. The encoded protein is CASSSIGGGHYPYEQYF.